The 11 T cell receptor beta chains below were found in one sample sequenced in a study of blood T cell repertoires in COVID-19. Produced via immunoSEQ multiplex PCR; TCRdb's table is partial and in-frame only. The table has a few hundred thousand clones, roughly 84% seen once. Specimen: PBMCs or T cells enriched from blood (not recorded which). The receptors were sampled from a woman aged 18-30 years who had been exposed to COVID-19.

The chain uses TRBV6-6 and TRBJ2-6, with TRBD1 identical over 9 bases. V shed 5 bases, J shed 0 bases, and the junction held 8 bases outside the gene matches. The germline CDR1 and CDR2 sequences are MNHNY and SVGAGI (reference sequence). CDR3 length: 18 residues. As DNA, the CDR3 is TGTGCCAGCAGTCGGACAGGGGACGTCCTCTCTGGGGCCAACGTCCTGACTTTC. This sequence encodes CASSRTGDVLSGANVLTF.

In DNA, the CDR3 is TGTGCCAGCAGTGAATTTGGCAGAGGGGAGCTGTTTTTT. Its translation is CASSEFGRGELFF. The rearrangement uses TRBV25-1 and TRBJ2-2; the D is unclear. The CDR3 spans 13 residues. V was cut by 1 base and J by 8 bases, with 8 bases left in between. Germline V gene data show CDR1 as MGHDK and CDR2 as SYGVNS. Using reference TRBV25-1 and TRBJ2-2 for the parts outside the CDR3, the full variable domain is EADIYQTPRYLVIGTGKKITLECSQTMGHDKMYWYQQDPGMELHLIHYSYGVNSTEKGDLSSESTVSRIRTEHFPLTLESARPSHTSQYLCASSEFGRGELFFGEGSRLTVL.

The chain has TRBV15 and TRBJ2-6; 9 positions match TRBD1. V gave up 5 bases and J gave up 0 bases; unmatched junction bases: 8. The CDR3 loop spans 18 amino acids. Germline values: CDR1 LNHNV, CDR2 YYDKDF (reference sequence). The CDR3 loop is CATSPDRGYPSGANVLTF. The CDR3 DNA reads TGTGCCACCAGCCCGGACAGGGGCTACCCCTCTGGGGCCAACGTCCTGACTTTC.

Points on this clone: The sample holds other DNA sequences that translate to the same CDR3. The chain has TRBV9 and TRBJ2-7; TRBD2 matches at 12 bases. This CDR3 spans 15 amino acids. Losses at the gene ends were 3 bases for V and 0 bases for J; bases not matched to a gene: 1. Germline V gene data show CDR1 as SGDLS and CDR2 as YYNGEE. CDR3 sequence (DNA): TGTGCCAGCAGCGCGACTAGCGGGAGCTCCTACGAGCAGTACTTC. Protein sequence: CASSATSGSSYEQYF.

This chain joins TRBV2 and TRBJ1-4; 8 bases line up with TRBD1. Looked up from germline, CDR1 is SNHLY and CDR2 is FYNNEI. This CDR3 has 16 amino acids. The trim removed 6 bases at V and 4 bases at J, leaving 10 bases unmatched. CDR3: CASRNTRDRFNEKLFF. The CDR3 nucleotides read TGTGCCAGCAGAAACACGAGGGACAGGTTTAATGAAAAACTGTTTTTT. The complete variable domain, with remaining parts taken from reference TRBV2 and TRBJ1-4, reads EPEVTQTPSHQVTQMGQEVILRCVPISNHLYFYWYRQILGQKVEFLVSFYNNEISEKSEIFDDQFSVERPDGSNFTLKIRSTKLEDSAMYFCASRNTRDRFNEKLFFGSGTQLSVL.

This clone is a singleton in its sample. The J gene is TRBJ2-5, the V gene TRBV11-2; D is ambiguous. This CDR3 has 13 residues. CDR1 is SGHAT and CDR2 is FQNNGV in the germline V gene. Trimming stripped 3 bases from V and 2 bases from J, with 7 bases between. The CDR3 region has the DNA TGTGCCAGCAGCTTTGGTACACAAGAGACCCAGTACTTC. Its translation is CASSFGTQETQYF.

The chain combines TRBV5-8 with TRBJ1-2, with a possible D match to TRBD1 (5 bases). The CDR3 length is 13 residues. Per germline, CDR1 SGHTS and CDR2 YDEGEE. Between the trimmed V and J ends, which lost 4 bases and 7 bases, there was a span of 14 bases. CDR3 bases: TGTGCCAGCAGCGGCGACAGCGGGTTTGGCTACACCTTC. It yields the protein CASSGDSGFGYTF.

The rearrangement uses TRBV29-1 and TRBJ1-5, with TRBD1 as a possible D gene (6 bases). CDR3 length: 13 amino acids. V shed 4 bases and J shed 7 bases, with 14 bases lying between them. The V gene's germline CDR1 is SQVTM and CDR2 ANQGSEA. DNA of the CDR3: TGCAGCGTTGTCGCAGGGGCAGGCCAGCCCCAGCATTTT. It encodes CSVVAGAGQPQHF.

As DNA, the CDR3 is TGCGCCAGCAGCCAAGTTGGGAGCACCGGGGAGCTGTTTTTT. Protein product: CASSQVGSTGELFF. V usage is TRBV4-1 and J usage is TRBJ2-2; a possible D gene is TRBD2 (5 bases). This CDR3 has 14 amino acids. The germline gives CDR1 MGHRA, CDR2 YSYEKL. Trimming removed 1 base at V and 4 bases at J, with 7 bases between.

This chain connects TRBV28 to TRBJ2-7, with 7 bases aligning to TRBD2. The J segment lost 2 bases and the V segment lost 6 bases, leaving 4 bases of the junction unmatched. Germline V gives CDR1 MDHEN, CDR2 SYDVKM. The CDR3 length is 13 residues. CDR3 protein: CASRGGQTYEQYF. For the CDR3, the DNA is TGTGCCAGCAGGGGAGGGCAAACCTACGAGCAGTACTTC. Using reference TRBV28 and TRBJ2-7 for the parts outside the CDR3, the full variable domain is DVKVTQSSRYLVKRTGEKVFLECVQDMDHENMFWYRQDPGLGLRLIYFSYDVKMKEKGDIPEGYSVSREKKERFSLILESASTNQTSMYLCASRGGQTYEQYFGPGTRLTVT.

The CDR3 region is CASRAGDSYNSPLHF. CDR3 sequence (DNA): TGTGCCAGCAGGGCAGGGGATTCCTATAATTCACCCCTCCACTTT. The chain has TRBV2 and TRBJ1-6, with D tentatively TRBD1 (6 bases). Trimming took 6 bases from V and 1 from J, leaving 10 bases between them. CDR1 is SNHLY and CDR2 is FYNNEI in the germline V gene. There are 15 residues in the CDR3.